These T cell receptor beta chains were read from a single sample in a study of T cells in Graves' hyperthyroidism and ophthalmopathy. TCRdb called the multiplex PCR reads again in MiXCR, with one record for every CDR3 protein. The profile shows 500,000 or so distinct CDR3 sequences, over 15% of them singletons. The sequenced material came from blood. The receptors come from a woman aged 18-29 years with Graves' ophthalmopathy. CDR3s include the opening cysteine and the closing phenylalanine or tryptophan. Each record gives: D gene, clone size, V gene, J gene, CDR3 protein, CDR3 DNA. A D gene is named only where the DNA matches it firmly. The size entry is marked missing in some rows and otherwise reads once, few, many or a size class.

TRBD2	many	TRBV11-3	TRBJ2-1	CASSLGAGNNEQFF	TGTGCCAGCAGCTTAGGAGCGGGGAACAATGAGCAGTTCTTC
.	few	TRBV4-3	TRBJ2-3	CASSQGAEASTDTQYF	TGCGCCAGCAGCCAAGGGGCGGAGGCTAGCACAGATACGCAGTATTTT
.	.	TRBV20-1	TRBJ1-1	CSASPNWVQGIEAFF	TGCAGTGCTAGTCCGAATTGGGTACAGGGTATTGAGGCTTTCTTT
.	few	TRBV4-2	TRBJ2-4	CASSQARKNYIQYF	TGTGCCAGCAGCCAAGCTAGAAAAAACTACATTCAGTACTTC
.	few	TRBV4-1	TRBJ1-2	CASSQELRLGTGYTF	TGCGCCAGCAGCCAAGAATTGCGGCTGGGGACAGGCTACACCTTC
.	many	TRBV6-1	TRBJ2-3	CASSRLLGSSTDTQYF	TGTGCCAGCAGTCGTCTTCTGGGGTCCAGCACAGATACGCAGTATTTT
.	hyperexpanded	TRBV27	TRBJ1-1	CASSYRDGGMNTEAFF	TGTGCCAGCAGTTACCGGGACGGCGGGATGAACACTGAAGCTTTCTTT
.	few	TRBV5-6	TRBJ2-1	CASSRYHNEQFF	TGTGCCAGCAGCCGATATCACAATGAGCAGTTCTTC
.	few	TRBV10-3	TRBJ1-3	CAIRGTGNTIYF	TGTGCCATTAGGGGAACTGGAAACACCATATATTTT
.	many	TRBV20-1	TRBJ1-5	CSANGPGIDQPQHF	TGCAGTGCTAACGGGCCAGGTATTGATCAGCCCCAGCATTTT
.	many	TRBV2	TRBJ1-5	CASSRADSNQPQHF	TGTGCCAGCAGTAGAGCGGATAGCAATCAGCCCCAGCATTTT
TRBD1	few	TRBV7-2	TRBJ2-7	CASSLMGTIGTGSYEQYF	TGTGCCAGCAGCTTAATGGGTACGATTGGGACAGGGTCCTACGAGCAGTACTTC
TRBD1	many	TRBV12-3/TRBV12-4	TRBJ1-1	CASSLAGRGDTEAFF	TGTGCCAGCAGTTTAGCGGGCAGGGGGGACACTGAAGCTTTCTTT
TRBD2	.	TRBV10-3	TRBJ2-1	CAISERGGLYNEQFF	TGTGCCATCAGTGAACGGGGGGGTTTGTACAATGAGCAGTTCTTC
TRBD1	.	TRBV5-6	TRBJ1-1	CASSSGPGQGRTEAFF	TGTGCCAGCAGCTCTGGGCCGGGACAGGGGCGCACTGAAGCTTTCTTT
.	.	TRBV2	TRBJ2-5	CASSDISQETQYF	TGTGCCAGCAGTGACATCTCTCAAGAGACCCAGTACTTC
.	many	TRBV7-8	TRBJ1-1	CASSLRTAGTNTEAFF	TGTGCCAGCAGCTTAAGGACGGCCGGGACGAACACTGAAGCTTTCTTT
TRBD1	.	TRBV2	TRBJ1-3	CASSEETGFLSGNTIHF	TGTGCCAGCAGTGAGGAGACAGGGTTTCTCTCTGGAAACACCATACATTTT
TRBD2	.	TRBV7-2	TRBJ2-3	CASSWSTTSEKGADTQYF	TGTGCCAGCAGCTGGTCGACGACTAGCGAGAAGGGGGCAGATACGCAGTATTTT
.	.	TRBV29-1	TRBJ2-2	CSVKGEGAGYTGEPFF	TGCAGCGTTAAAGGGGAAGGGGCAGGGTACACCGGGGAGCCGTTTTTT
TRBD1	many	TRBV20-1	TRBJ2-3	CSARDETGRRDTQYF	TGCAGTGCTAGAGACGAGACAGGGAGAAGGGATACGCAGTATTTT
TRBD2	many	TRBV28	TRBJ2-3	CASSLGLAGVLQTDTQYF	TGTGCCAGCAGCCTTGGACTAGCGGGAGTGCTCCAAACAGATACGCAGTATTTT
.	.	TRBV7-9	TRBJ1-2	CASKSGENYGYTF	TGTGCCAGCAAGTCAGGGGAAAACTATGGCTACACCTTC
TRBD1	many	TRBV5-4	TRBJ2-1	CASSLGRGLEQFF	TGTGCCAGCAGCTTGGGAAGGGGGCTTGAGCAGTTCTTC
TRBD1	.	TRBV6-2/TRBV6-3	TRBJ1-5	CASSSGQAPHQPQHF	TGTGCCAGCAGTTCGGGACAGGCCCCCCATCAGCCCCAGCATTTT
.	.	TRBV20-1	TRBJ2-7	CSARVVSRGEQYF	TGCAGTGCCAGAGTTGTTAGCCGGGGCGAGCAGTACTTC
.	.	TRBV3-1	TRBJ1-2	CASSQDSGRYKGYTF	TGTGCCAGCAGCCAAGATAGTGGCAGGTACAAGGGCTACACCTTC
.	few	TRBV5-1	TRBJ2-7	CASSLWTPLGEQYF	TGCGCCAGCAGCTTGTGGACTCCCCTCGGCGAGCAGTACTTC
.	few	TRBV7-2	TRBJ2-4	CASTPPGGEIQYF	TGTGCCAGCACCCCCCCTGGGGGAGAGATTCAGTACTTC